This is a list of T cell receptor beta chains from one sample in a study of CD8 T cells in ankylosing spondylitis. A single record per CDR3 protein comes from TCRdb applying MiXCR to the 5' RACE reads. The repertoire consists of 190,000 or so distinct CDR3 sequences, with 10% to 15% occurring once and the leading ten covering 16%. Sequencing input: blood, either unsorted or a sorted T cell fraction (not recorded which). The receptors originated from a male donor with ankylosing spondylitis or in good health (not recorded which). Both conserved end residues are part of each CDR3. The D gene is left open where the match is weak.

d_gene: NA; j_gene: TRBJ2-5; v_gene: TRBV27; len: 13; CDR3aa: CASSGTEGKTQYF
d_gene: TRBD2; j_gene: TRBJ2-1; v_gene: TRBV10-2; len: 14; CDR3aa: CASGVGEGYNEQFF
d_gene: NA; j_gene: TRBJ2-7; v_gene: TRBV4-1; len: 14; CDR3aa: CASSQVILSYEQYF
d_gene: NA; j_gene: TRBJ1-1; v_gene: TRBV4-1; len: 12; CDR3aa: CASSQDFLGAFF
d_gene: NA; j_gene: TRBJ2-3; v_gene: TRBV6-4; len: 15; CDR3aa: CASSDAGGQTDTQYF
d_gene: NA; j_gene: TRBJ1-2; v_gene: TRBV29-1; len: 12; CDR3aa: CSVATDNYGYTF
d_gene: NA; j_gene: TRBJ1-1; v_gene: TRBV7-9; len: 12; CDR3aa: CASSRGSTEAFF
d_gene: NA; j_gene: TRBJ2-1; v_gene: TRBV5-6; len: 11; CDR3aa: CASSARMGEDF
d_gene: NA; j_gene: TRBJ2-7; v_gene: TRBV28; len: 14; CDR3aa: CASSPLERGDEQYF
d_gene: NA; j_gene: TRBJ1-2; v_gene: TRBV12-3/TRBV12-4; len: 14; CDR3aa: CASTTGQAAYGYTF
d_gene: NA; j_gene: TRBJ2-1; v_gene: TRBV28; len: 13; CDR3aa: CASTPGASDEQFF
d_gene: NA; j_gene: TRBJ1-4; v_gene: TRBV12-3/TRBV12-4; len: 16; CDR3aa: CASTDRPGETNEKLFF
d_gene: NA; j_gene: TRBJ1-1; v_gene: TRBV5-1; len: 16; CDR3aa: CASSLGPTQGKTEAFF
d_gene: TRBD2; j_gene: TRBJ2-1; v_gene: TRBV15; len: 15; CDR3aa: CATSRTSGGANEQFF
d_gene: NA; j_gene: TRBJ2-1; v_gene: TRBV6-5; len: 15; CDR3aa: CASSSRNDVYNEQFF
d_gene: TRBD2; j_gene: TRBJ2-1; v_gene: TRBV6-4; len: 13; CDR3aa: CASGGGERDEQFF
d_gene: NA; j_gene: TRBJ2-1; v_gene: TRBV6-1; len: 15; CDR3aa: CASTEALSGGNEQFF
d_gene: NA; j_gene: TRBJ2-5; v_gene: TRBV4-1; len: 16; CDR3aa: CASSQRGGLLGETQYF
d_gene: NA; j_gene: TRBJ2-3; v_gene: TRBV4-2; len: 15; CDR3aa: CASSEGQGMVDTQYF
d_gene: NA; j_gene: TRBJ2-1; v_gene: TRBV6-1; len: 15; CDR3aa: CASSPDFSSYNEQFF
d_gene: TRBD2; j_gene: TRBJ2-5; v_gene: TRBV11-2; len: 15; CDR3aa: CASSFGGGASETQYF
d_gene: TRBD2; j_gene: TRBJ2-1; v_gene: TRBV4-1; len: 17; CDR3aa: CASSLWTSGGTYNEQFF
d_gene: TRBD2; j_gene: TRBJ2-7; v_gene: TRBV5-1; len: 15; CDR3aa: CASSLAAGPSYEQYF
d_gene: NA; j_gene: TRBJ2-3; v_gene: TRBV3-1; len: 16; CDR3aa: CASSQEGGGSTDTQYF
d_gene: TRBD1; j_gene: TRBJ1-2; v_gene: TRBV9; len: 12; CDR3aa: CASSPTGPGYTF
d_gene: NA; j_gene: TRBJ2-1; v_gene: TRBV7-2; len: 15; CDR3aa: CASSLVGGQFDEQFF
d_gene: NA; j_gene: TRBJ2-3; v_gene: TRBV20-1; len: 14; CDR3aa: CSAPALGDTDTQYF
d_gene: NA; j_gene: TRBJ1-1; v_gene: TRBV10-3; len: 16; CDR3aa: CAITRRQPVGDTEAFF
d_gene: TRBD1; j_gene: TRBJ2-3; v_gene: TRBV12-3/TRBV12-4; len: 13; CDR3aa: CASGTGGTDTQYF
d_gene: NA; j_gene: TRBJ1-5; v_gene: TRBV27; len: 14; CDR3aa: CASSGTALVLPQHF
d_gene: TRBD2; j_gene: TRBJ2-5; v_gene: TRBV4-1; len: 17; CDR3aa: CASSPSGLAGGPETQYF
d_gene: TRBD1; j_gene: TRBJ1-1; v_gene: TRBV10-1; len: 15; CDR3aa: CASSSGQGTDTEAFF
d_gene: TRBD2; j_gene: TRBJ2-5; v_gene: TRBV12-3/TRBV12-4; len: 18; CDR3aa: CAISFLGTSGGATETQYF
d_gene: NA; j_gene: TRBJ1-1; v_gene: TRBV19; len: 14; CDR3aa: CASTGQGMNTEAFF
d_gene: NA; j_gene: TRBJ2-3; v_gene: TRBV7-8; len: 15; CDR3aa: CASSLLLGGADTQYF
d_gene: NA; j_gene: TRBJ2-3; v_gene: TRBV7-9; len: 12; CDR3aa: CASSPGDGRQYF
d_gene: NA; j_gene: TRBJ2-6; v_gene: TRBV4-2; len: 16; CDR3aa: CASSQEETAGANVLTF
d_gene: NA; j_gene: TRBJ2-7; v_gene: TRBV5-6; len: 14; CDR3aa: CASSFSSVSYEQYF
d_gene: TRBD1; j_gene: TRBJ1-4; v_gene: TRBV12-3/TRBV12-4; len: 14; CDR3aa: CASSPGQLTEKLFF
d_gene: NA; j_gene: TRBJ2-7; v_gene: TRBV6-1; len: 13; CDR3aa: CASSEHGTYEQYF
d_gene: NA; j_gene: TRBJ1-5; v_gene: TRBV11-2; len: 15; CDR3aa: CASALDSLSNQPQHF
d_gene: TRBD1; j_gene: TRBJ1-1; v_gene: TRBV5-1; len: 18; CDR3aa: CASSPGETGLSMNTEAFF
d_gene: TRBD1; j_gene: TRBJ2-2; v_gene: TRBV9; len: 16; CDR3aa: CASSVTGGLNTGELFF
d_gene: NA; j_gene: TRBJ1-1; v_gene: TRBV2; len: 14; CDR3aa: CASSESNGYTEAFF
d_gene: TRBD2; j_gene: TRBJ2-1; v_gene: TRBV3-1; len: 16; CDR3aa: CASSPLDSGVYNEQFF
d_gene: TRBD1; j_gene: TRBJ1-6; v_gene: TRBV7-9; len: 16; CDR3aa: CASSVPGQGAGSPLHF
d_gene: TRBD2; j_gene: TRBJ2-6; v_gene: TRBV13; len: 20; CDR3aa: CASSFSGLAGKWSGANVLTF
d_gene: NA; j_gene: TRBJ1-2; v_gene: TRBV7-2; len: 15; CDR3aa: CASSLQKLLNYGYTF
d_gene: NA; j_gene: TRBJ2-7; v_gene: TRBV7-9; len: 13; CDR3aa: CASSPDLASEQYF
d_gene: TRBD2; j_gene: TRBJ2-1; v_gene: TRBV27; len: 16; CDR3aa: CASSISPLAGEAEQFF
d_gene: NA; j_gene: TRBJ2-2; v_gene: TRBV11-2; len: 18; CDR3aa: CASSLDGLRGANTGELFF
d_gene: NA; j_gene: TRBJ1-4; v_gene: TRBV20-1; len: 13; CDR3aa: CSALPPGQARLFF